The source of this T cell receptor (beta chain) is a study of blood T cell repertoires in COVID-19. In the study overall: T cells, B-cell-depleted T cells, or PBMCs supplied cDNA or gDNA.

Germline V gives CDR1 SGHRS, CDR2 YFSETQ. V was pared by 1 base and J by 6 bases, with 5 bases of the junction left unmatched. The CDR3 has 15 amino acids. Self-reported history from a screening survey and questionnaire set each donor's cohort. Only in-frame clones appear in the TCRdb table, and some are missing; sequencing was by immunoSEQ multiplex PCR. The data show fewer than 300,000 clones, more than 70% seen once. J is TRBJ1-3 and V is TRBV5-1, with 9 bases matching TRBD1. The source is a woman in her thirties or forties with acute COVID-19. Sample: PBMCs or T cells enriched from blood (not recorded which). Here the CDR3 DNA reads TGCGCCAGCAGCTTGTACGGACAGGGGCAAAACACCATATATTTT. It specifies CASSLYGQGQNTIYF.